One TCR beta chain is described in this entry. The data originate from a study of shared clonotypes between healthy human individuals. This table comes from immunoSEQ multiplex PCR, and its TCRdb copy is limited to in-frame clones, with some not included. Altogether more than 2 million clones are present, almost 96% being singletons, with the ten largest covering around 0.13%. From germline, CDR1 is SGHRS and CDR2 YFSETQ. V shed 3 bases and J shed 5 bases, with 12 bases lying between them. The CDR3 has 13 residues. The clonotype comes from a man between 18 and 29 years old in good health. The rearrangement links TRBV5-1 to TRBJ2-7; the D gene is possibly TRBD1 (6 bases). Specimen: naive CD4+ T cells sorted from blood. The subset was: CD45RA+ positively selected. This CDR3 reads CASSSQGLDEQYF. The CDR3 DNA sequence: TGCGCCAGCAGCTCACAGGGTTTGGACGAGCAGTACTTC.